These 10 T cell receptor beta chains were sequenced from one sample in a study of CD4 T cells in relation to SARS-CoV-2 and coronaviruses. CD4+ T cells from unexposed donors were obtained before the COVID-19 pandemic (2011-2018). CD4+ T cells were isolated from the cells after around eleven days of culture. Their antigens are not known. Profiled with immunoSEQ multiplex PCR; TCRdb holds only in-frame clones, not every one. The sample has about 29,000 clones; more than 75% are singletons. Material for sequencing was CD4+ T cells from PBMCs, cultured in vitro. These TCRs come from a human donor in good health.

Only one count was recorded for this clone. The chain combines TRBV7-2 with TRBJ1-6; D gene uncertain. Between the trimmed V and J ends, which lost 1 base and 0 bases, there was a span of 7 bases. CDR3 size: 16 residues. Germline V gene sequence: CDR1 SGHTA, CDR2 FQGNSA. The CDR3 is CASSLVLSSYNSPLHF. CDR3 nucleotide sequence: TGTGCCAGCAGCTTAGTCTTGAGCTCCTATAATTCACCCCTCCACTTT.

The rearrangement joins TRBV19 to TRBJ2-4; 7 nucleotides agree with TRBD1. Germline CDR1 reads LNHDA; CDR2 reads SQIVND (reference sequence). After removal of 0 bases from V and 9 bases from J, the junction contained 8 bases not matched to a gene. The CDR3 is made up of 15 amino acids. The CDR3 reads CASSIDPTGRSIQYF. CDR3 nucleotide sequence: TGTGCCAGTAGTATAGATCCGACAGGGAGAAGCATTCAGTACTTC. The entire variable domain, with the rest obtained from reference TRBV19 and TRBJ2-4, is as follows: DGGITQSPKYLFRKEGQNVTLSCEQNLNHDAMYWYRQDPGQGLRLIYYSQIVNDFQKGDIAEGYSVSREKKESFPLTVTSAQKNPTAFYLCASSIDPTGRSIQYFGAGTRLSVL.

The chain carries TRBV6-2 or TRBV6-3 and TRBJ2-1; possibly TRBD2 for D (6 bases). V was cut by 0 bases and J by 3 bases, with 9 bases left in between. The CDR3 runs to 15 residues. Germline V gene sequence: CDR1 MNHEY, CDR2 SVGEGT. The CDR3 nucleotides read TGTGCCAGCAGTTACTCGAGGGACTTCTACAATGAGCAGTTCTTC. Translation gives CASSYSRDFYNEQFF.

The chain combines TRBV12-3 or TRBV12-4 with TRBJ2-1; D is unclear. Deletions cut 5 bases from V and 9 bases from J, with 11 bases between. The CDR3 spans 12 residues. The CDR3 DNA follows: TGTGCCAGCAGTGAATTCGCCACTGAGCAGTTCTTC. Protein: CASSEFATEQFF.

This clone was seen a handful of times. The chain employs TRBV5-1 and TRBJ1-4; D not resolved. CDR1 is SGHRS, CDR2 YFSETQ, per germline. V lost 3 bases and J 5 bases, leaving 20 bases between the germline ends. The CDR3 is 17 residues long. This CDR3 reads CASSSSTDTKRNEKLFF. CDR3 in DNA: TGCGCCAGCAGCTCATCGACGGATACTAAAAGGAATGAAAAACTGTTTTTT.

In its sample, this clone was seen a few times. The gene calls are TRBV7-2 and TRBJ1-3; D is unresolved. The CDR3 runs 13 residues. Germline CDR1 SGHTA, CDR2 FQGNSA. V was shortened by 1 base and J by 4 bases, with 5 bases between the two germline ends. The CDR3 is CASSLVKGNTIYF. The CDR3 DNA reads TGTGCCAGCAGCTTAGTCAAAGGAAACACCATATATTTT. The full variable domain, its missing parts supplied by reference TRBV7-2 and TRBJ1-3, is GAGVSQSPSNKVTEKGKDVELRCDPISGHTALYWYRQSLGQGLEFLIYFQGNSAPDKSGLPSDRFSAERTGGSVSTLTIQRTQQEDSAVYLCASSLVKGNTIYFGEGSWLTVV.

J is TRBJ2-7 and V is TRBV7-2; the match to TRBD1 covers 8 bases. The V gene's germline CDR1 is SGHTA and CDR2 FQGNSA. J was trimmed by 3 bases and V by 8 bases; bases with no gene match: 3. This CDR3 comprises 12 residues. The CDR3 sequence is CASGQGVYEQYF. The CDR3, as DNA: TGTGCCAGCGGACAGGGTGTCTACGAGCAGTACTTC.

The gene calls are TRBV6-5 and TRBJ2-1, with TRBD2 matching over 11 bases. This CDR3 region has 13 residues. Trimming took 6 bases from V and 7 from J; bases not matched to a gene: 2. Germline assignment: CDR1 MNHEY and CDR2 SVGAGI. CDR3 nucleotides: TGTGCCAGCAGGACTAGCGGGATTAATGAGCAGTTCTTC. Amino acid sequence: CASRTSGINEQFF.

The chain recombines TRBV7-6 with TRBJ2-3, with 13 bases matching TRBD2. CDR1 is SGHVS and CDR2 is FNYEAQ in the germline V gene. After removal of 4 bases from V and 2 bases from J, the junction contained 6 bases not matched to a gene. The CDR3 is 17 residues long. The CDR3 here is CASSSWTSGSATDTQYF. As DNA, the CDR3 is TGTGCCAGCAGCTCCTGGACTAGCGGGAGTGCCACAGATACGCAGTATTTT.

This clone was detected a few times. The CDR3 sequence is CASSKVQGTGTSASYEQYF. CDR3 DNA: TGTGCCAGCAGCAAAGTTCAAGGGACCGGGACTAGCGCTTCCTACGAGCAGTACTTC. This chain links TRBV21-1 with TRBJ2-7; TRBD2, the table's D call, lacks a check against the DNA. TRBV21-1 is a pseudogene segment. This CDR3 contains 19 residues.